This TCR beta chain came from a study of neoadjuvant anti-PD-1 for oral cavity cancer. TCRdb's copy holds only in-frame clones and misses some; the assay was immunoSEQ multiplex PCR. The table has 20,000 to 25,000 clones, 40% to 45% seen once. Germline V gene data show CDR1 as SGHNT and CDR2 as YENEEA. Trimming at V came to 4 bases and at J to 4 bases, leaving 4 bases not matched to a gene. This CDR3 has 16 residues. Time point: after neoadjuvant nivolumab, at surgical resection. V usage is TRBV11-3 and J usage is TRBJ2-2; 12 bases are a match to TRBD1. The TCR sequence derives from a person between 40 and 85 years old with oral cavity squamous cell carcinoma. The sequencing here drew on tumor tissue, taken after nivolumab (anti-PD-1) treatment. This chain's CDR3 is CASSSGQGAGTGELFF. CDR3 sequence (DNA): TGTGCCAGCAGCTCGGGACAGGGGGCCGGCACCGGGGAGCTGTTTTTT.